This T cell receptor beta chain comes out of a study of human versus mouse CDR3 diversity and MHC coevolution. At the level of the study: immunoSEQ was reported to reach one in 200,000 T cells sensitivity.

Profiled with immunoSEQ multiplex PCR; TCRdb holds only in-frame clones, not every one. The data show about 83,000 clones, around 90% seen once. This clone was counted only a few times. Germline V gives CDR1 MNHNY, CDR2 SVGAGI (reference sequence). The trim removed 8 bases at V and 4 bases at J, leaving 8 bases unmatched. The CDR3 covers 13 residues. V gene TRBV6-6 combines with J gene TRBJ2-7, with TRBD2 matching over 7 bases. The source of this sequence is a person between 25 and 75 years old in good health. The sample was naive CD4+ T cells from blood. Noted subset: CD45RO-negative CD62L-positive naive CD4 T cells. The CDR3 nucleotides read TGTGCCAGCGCGGGGGACCGCGGATACGAGCAGTACTTC. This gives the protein CASAGDRGYEQYF.